The T cell receptor (beta chain) under discussion was sequenced for a study of cytomegalovirus exposure and HLA in healthy donors. Whole-study findings and limits: Indistinguishability led to the exclusion of some V segments, TRBV6-2 and TRBV6-3 included. Specificity for CMV antigens was confirmed in vitro for three of the CMV-associated chains.

With respect to this clone: Its antigen remains unknown.

The PCR employed 60 Vbeta primers together with 13 Jbeta primers. Sequencing was performed with immunoSEQ multiplex PCR; in TCRdb, only in-frame clones are kept and a portion is missing. The sample holds 70,000 to 85,000 clones, 62% seen once. Trimming cost V 1 base and J 1 base, with 17 bases left between them. CDR3 size: 17 residues. Germline V gene sequence: CDR1 MGHRA, CDR2 YSYEKL. Sequencing was done on a sample of PBMCs. This rearrangement joins TRBV4-1 to TRBJ2-7; D possibly corresponds to TRBD1 (6 bases). The sequence was collected from a male donor in good health and CMV-seropositive. This CDR3 is CASSQVMGAGSSYEQYF. In DNA, the CDR3 is TGCGCCAGCAGCCAAGTGATGGGGGCAGGATCGTCCTACGAGCAGTACTTC.